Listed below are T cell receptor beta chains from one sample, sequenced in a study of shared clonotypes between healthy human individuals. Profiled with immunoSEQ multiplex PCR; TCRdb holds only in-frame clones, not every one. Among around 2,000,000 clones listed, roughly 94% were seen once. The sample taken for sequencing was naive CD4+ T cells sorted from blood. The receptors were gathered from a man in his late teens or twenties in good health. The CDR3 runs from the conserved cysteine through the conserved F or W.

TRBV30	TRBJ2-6	CAWSVVRTDSGANVLTF
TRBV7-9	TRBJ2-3	CASRSRATGGRDTQYF
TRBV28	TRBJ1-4	CASSPRRGFPNEKLFF
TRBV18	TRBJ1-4	CASSPEDFANEKLFF
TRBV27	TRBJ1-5	CASSWEGNQPQHF
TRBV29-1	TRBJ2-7	CSATPGQGAYEQYF
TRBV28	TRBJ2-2	CASSFGRAGTGELFF
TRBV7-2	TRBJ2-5	CASSAGPSETQYF
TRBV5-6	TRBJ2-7	CASSLWGRYSYEQYF
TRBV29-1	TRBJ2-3	CSVDSGTKDTQYF
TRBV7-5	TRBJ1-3	CARSLRDRVFGNTIYF
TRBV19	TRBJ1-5	CASSMGQGYNQPQHF
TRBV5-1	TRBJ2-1	CASSATGKAPYNEQFF
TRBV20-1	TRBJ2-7	CSARGGSEQYF
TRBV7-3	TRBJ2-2	CASSLRTGVFRDTGELFF
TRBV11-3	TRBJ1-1	CASSLSPGVNVYF
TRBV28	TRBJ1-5	CASSSRDNQPQHF
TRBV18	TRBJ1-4	CASSPGQLGRDEKLFF
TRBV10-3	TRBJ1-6	CAAGEVNSPLHF
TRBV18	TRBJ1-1	CASSPQMNTEAFF
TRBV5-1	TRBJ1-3	CASSRDSSGNTIYF
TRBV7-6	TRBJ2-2	CASSARTSGNTGELFF
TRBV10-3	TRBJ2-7	CATHSGSYEQYF
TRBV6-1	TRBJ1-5	CASSEALVSSNQPQHF
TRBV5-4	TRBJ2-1	CASSLTRLASHNEQFF
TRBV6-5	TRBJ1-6	CASSRTGGYNSPLHF
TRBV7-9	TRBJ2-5	CASSLGEETQYF
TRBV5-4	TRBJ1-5	CASSLGIDSNQPQHF
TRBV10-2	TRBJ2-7	CASSEGLAYEQYF
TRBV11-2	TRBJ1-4	CASSLSLQPISEKLFF
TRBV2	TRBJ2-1	CASSEARVTDEQFF
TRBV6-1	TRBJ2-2	CASKLDTNTGELFF